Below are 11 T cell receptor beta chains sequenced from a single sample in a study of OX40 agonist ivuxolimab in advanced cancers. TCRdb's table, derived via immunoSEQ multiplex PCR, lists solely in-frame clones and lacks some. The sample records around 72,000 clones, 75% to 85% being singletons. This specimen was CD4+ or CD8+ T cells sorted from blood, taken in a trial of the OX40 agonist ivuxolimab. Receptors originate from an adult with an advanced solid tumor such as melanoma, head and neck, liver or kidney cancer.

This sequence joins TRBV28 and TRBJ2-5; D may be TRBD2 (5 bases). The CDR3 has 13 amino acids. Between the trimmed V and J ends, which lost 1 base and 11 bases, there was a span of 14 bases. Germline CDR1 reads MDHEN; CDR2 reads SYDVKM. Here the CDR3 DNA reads TGTGCCAGCAGTTTATTGAACCCTCCGGGGCAGTACTTC. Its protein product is CASSLLNPPGQYF.

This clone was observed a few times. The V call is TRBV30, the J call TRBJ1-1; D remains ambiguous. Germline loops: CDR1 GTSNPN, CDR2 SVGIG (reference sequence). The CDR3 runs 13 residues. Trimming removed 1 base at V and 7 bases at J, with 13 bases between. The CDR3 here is CAWSGSFRVEAFF. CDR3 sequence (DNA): TGTGCCTGGAGTGGGTCTTTTCGAGTTGAAGCTTTCTTT.

This CDR3 is CASSRPGTPWGLYNEQFF. The DNA of the CDR3 is TGTGCCAGCAGTCGACCCGGGACACCCTGGGGACTGTACAATGAGCAGTTCTTC. The chain combines TRBV27 with TRBJ2-1, with D possibly being TRBD1 or TRBD2 (6 bases each). This CDR3 comprises 18 residues. Germline-derived CDR1 and CDR2 are MNHEY and SMNVEV (reference sequence). V lost 5 bases and J lost 4, with 24 bases in between.

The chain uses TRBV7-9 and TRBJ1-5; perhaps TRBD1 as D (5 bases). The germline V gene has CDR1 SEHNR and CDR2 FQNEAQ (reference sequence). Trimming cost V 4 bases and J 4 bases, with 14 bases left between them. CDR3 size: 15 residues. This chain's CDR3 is CASSSETTVNQPQHF. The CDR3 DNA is TGTGCCAGCAGCTCCGAGACGACAGTAAATCAGCCCCAGCATTTT.

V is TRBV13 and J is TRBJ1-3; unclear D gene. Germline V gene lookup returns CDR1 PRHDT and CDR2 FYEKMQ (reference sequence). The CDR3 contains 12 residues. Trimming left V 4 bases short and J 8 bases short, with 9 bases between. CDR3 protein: CASSSPEDTIYF. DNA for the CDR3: TGTGCCAGCAGCTCCCCGGAGGACACCATATATTTT.

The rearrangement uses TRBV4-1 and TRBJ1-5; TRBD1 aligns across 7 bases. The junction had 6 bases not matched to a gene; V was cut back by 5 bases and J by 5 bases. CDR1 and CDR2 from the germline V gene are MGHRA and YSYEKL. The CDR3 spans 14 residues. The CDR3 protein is CASSSDRADQPQHF. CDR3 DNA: TGCGCCAGCAGCAGCGACAGGGCTGATCAGCCCCAGCATTTT.

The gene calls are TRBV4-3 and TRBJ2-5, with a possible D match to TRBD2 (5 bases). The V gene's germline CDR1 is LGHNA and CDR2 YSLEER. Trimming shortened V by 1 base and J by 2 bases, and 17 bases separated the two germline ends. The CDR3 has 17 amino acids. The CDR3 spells CASSQAHSAGVQETQYF. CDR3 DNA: TGCGCCAGCAGCCAAGCCCATTCCGCGGGCGTACAAGAGACCCAGTACTTC.

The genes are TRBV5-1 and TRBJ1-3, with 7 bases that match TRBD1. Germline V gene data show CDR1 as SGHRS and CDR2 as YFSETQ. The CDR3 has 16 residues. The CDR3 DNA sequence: TGCCCAAACCGGGACAGCTCCTCATACTCTGGAAACACCATATATTTT. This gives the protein CPNRDSSSYSGNTIYF.

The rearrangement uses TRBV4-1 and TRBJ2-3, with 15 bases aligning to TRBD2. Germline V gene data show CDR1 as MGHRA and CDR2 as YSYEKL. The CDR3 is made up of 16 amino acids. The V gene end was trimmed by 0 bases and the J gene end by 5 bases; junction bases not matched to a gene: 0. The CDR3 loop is CASSQEGLAGGDTQYF. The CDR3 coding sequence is TGCGCCAGCAGCCAAGAGGGACTAGCGGGAGGAGATACGCAGTATTTT.

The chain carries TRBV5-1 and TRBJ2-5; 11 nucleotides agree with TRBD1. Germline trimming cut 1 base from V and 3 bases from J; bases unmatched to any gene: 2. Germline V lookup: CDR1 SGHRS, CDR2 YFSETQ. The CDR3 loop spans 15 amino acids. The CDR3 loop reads CASSLTGQGEETQYF. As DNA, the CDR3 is TGCGCCAGCAGCTTGACGGGACAGGGGGAAGAGACCCAGTACTTC.

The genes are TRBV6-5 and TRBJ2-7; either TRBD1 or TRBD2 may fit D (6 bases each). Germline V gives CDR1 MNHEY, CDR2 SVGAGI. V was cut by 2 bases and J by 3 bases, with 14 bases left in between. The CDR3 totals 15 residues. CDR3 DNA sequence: TGTGCCAGCAGTTACAATGGGGGGCCTGGCTACGAGCAGTACTTC. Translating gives CASSYNGGPGYEQYF.